The clone carrying this TCR beta chain was seen many times. V was trimmed by 3 bases and J by 8 bases, leaving 11 bases between them. In germline, CDR1 is SEHNR, CDR2 FQNEAQ (reference sequence). The CDR3 sequence is 13 residues long. The sample originates from a study of spatial heterogeneity in lung cancer. Study-level background: Raw-read counts averaged over ten per unique TCR and UMI combination.

TCR cDNA molecules each had a unique molecular identifier. TCRdb processed the 5' RACE reads anew with MiXCR; each CDR3 protein has one entry. The profile covers roughly 110,000 distinct CDR3 sequences, with about 10% appearing a single time and 24% taken by the ten largest. The time point is: blood at routine non-recurrence follow-up after resection. No cell sorting; template was whole RNA from tumor, lung tissue or PBMC. The TCR was taken from a female donor with early-stage non-small cell lung cancer. This chain links TRBV7-9 with TRBJ2-1, with D uncertain. The sequencing here drew on PBMCs, taken at follow-up. The CDR3 sequence is CASSFTPVHEQFF. In DNA form, the CDR3 reads TGTGCCAGCAGCTTTACCCCAGTCCATGAGCAGTTCTTC.